These 9 T cell receptor beta chains originate from one sample sequenced in a study of OX40 agonist ivuxolimab in advanced cancers. Sequenced by immunoSEQ multiplex PCR; TCRdb stores in-frame clones only, minus some. The sample has roughly 67,000 clones, about 88% seen once; the top ten hold roughly 0.72%. This specimen consisted of CD4+ or CD8+ T cells sorted from blood, obtained in a trial of the OX40 agonist ivuxolimab. These receptors were taken from an adult with an advanced solid tumor such as melanoma, head and neck, liver or kidney cancer.

This clone was observed a single time. This chain links TRBV6-4 with TRBJ2-1, with D tentatively TRBD2 (5 bases). Germline V CDR1 and CDR2: MRHNA, SNTAGT. V gave up 2 bases and J gave up 2 bases, with 13 bases separating them. CDR3 size: 16 residues. This CDR3 reads CASSDRGLGPYNEQFF. The DNA of the CDR3 is TGTGCCAGCAGTGACCGAGGGCTCGGGCCCTACAATGAGCAGTTCTTC.

This chain uses TRBV9 with TRBJ2-5, with unresolved D. Germline V CDR1 and CDR2: SGDLS, YYNGEE. This CDR3 region has 14 residues. The V gene lost 3 bases and the J gene lost 2 bases, with 11 bases spanning the gap. CDR3 DNA sequence: TGTGCCAGCAGCGGATCGGTTAGTCAAGAGACCCAGTACTTC. Translating it yields CASSGSVSQETQYF.

The chain recombines TRBV5-1 with TRBJ2-7; tentative D call: TRBD1 (5 bases). Germline-derived CDR1 and CDR2 are SGHRS and YFSETQ. The CDR3 contains 16 residues. The germline V and J ends were trimmed by 0 bases and 0 bases, with 13 bases remaining between them. The CDR3 DNA reads as TGCGCCAGCAGCTTGGGGGGCAGGACCTTCTCCTACGAGCAGTACTTC. Translated: CASSLGGRTFSYEQYF.

V and J are TRBV5-6 and TRBJ1-2; 11 bases line up with TRBD1. The V segment lost 0 bases and the J segment 2 bases; nucleotides outside the gene matches: 3. This CDR3 has 16 amino acids. The V gene's germline CDR1 is SGHDT and CDR2 YYEEEE. The CDR3 reads CASSLGGTGGNYGYTF. Written as DNA, the CDR3 is TGTGCCAGCAGCTTGGGCGGGACAGGGGGGAACTATGGCTACACCTTC.

CDR3 sequence: CASSRGQGEAYEQYF. The CDR3 nucleotides read TGTGCCAGCAGCCGGGGACAGGGGGAAGCCTACGAGCAGTACTTC. This chain joins TRBV4-2 and TRBJ2-7; 11 bases align to TRBD1. The V and J ends lost 4 bases and 2 bases, in that order; junction bases with no gene match: 4. Germline V gene sequence: CDR1 LGHNA, CDR2 YNFKEQ. The CDR3 extends over 15 amino acids.

The rearrangement joins TRBV6-1 to TRBJ2-7; D might be TRBD2 (7 bases). The germline V and J ends were trimmed by 1 base and 6 bases, with 19 bases remaining between them. Germline CDR1 is MNHNS and CDR2 is SASEGT. The CDR3 runs 16 residues. The CDR3 sequence is CASSEGWGGGSVEQYF. The CDR3 DNA follows: TGTGCCAGCAGTGAAGGTTGGGGGGGCGGTTCGGTCGAGCAGTACTTC.

V and J are TRBV28 and TRBJ1-2, with TRBD1 as a possible D gene (6 bases). The length of the CDR3 is 13 residues. Per germline, CDR1 MDHEN and CDR2 SYDVKM. Trimming pared 1 base from V and 8 bases from J, leaving 11 bases between. CDR3 protein: CASSLSSGEGYTF. As DNA, the CDR3 is TGTGCCAGCAGTTTATCCTCAGGGGAAGGCTACACCTTC.

The rearrangement joins TRBV7-8 to TRBJ2-7, with D unclear. Between the trimmed V and J ends, which lost 4 bases and 5 bases, there was a span of 18 bases. Germline V gene data show CDR1 as SGHVS and CDR2 as FQNEAQ. The CDR3 covers 15 residues. CDR3 DNA: TGTGCCAGCAGCTCCACCGGATTTCTTGGGGACGAGCAGTACTTC. Encoded protein: CASSSTGFLGDEQYF.

The chain recombines TRBV6-1 with TRBJ2-4; no clear D gene. This CDR3 is 10 amino acids long. V was pared by 2 bases and J by 13 bases, with 6 bases between. Looked up from germline, CDR1 is MNHNS and CDR2 is SASEGT. CDR3 in amino acids: CASSETAQYF. CDR3 DNA: TGTGCCAGCAGTGAAACAGCGCAGTACTTC.